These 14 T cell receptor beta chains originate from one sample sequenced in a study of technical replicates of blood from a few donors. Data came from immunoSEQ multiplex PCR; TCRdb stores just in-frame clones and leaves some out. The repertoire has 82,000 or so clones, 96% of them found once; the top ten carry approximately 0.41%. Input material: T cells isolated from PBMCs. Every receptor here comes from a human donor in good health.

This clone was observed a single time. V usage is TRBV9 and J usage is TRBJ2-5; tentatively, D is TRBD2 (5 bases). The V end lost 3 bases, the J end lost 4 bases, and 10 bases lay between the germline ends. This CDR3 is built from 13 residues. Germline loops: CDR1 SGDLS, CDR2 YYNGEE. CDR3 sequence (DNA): TGTGCCAGCAGCGGGGAGCGGACAGAGACCCAGTACTTC. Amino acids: CASSGERTETQYF.

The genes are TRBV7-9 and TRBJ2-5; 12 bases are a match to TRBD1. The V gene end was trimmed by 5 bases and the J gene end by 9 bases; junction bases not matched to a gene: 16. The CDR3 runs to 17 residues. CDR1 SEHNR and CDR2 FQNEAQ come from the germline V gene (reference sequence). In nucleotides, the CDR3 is TGTGCCAGCAGCCGAGCTGACGCCGGGACAGGGGGCTTTCCCCAGTACTTC. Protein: CASSRADAGTGGFPQYF.

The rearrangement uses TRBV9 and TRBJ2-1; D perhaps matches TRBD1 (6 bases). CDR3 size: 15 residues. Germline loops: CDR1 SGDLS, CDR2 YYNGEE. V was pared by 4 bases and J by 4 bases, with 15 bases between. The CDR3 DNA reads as TGTGCCAGCAGCAACCGGGACACAAGTTACAATGAGCAGTTCTTC. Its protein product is CASSNRDTSYNEQFF.

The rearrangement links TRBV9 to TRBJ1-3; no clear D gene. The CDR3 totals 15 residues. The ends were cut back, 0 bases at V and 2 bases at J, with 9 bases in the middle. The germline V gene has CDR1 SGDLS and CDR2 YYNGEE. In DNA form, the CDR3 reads TGTGCCAGCAGCGTAGCAGACTCCGCTGGAAACACCATATATTTT. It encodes CASSVADSAGNTIYF.

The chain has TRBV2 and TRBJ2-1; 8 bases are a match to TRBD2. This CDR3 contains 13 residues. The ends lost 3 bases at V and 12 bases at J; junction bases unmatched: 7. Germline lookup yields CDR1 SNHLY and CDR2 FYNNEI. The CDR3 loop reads CASSDWTSHRQFF. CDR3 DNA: TGTGCCAGCAGTGATTGGACTAGCCATAGGCAGTTCTTC.

The CDR3 DNA reads TGCGCCAGCAGCCACGGGACAGAGGGGACCGGGGAGCTGTTTTTT. This translates into CASSHGTEGTGELFF. The chain links TRBV4-3 to TRBJ2-2, with TRBD1 identical over 7 bases. Germline V gene lookup returns CDR1 LGHNA and CDR2 YSLEER. The CDR3 runs 15 residues. V shed 3 bases, J shed 5 bases, and the junction held 6 bases outside the gene matches.

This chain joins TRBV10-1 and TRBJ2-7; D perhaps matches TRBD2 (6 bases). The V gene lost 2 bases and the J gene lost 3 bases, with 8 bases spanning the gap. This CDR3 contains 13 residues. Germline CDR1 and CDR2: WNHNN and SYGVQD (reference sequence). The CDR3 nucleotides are TGCGCCAGCAGTGAGGGGGGACTCTACGAGCAGTACTTC. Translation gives CASSEGGLYEQYF.

The CDR3 spells CASSLASEHQPQHF. CDR3 DNA sequence: TGTGCCAGCAGCTTAGCCAGCGAGCATCAGCCCCAGCATTTT. The chain combines TRBV7-9 with TRBJ1-5; D not resolved. V was cut by 0 bases and J by 5 bases, with 8 bases left in between. In germline, CDR1 is SEHNR, CDR2 FQNEAQ (reference sequence). The CDR3 contains 14 residues.

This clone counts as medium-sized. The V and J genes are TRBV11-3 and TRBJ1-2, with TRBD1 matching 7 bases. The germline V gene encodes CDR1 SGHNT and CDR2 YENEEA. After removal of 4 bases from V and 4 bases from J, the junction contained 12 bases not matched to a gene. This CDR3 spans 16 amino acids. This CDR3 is CASSSEGARGSYGYTF. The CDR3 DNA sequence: TGTGCCAGCAGCTCCGAGGGGGCCAGGGGAAGCTATGGCTACACCTTC.

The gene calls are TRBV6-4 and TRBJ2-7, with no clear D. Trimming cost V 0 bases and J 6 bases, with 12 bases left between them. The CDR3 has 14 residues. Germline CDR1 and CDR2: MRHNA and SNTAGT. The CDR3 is CASSDSWLRGEQYF. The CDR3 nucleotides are TGTGCCAGCAGTGACTCGTGGCTCAGAGGCGAGCAGTACTTC.

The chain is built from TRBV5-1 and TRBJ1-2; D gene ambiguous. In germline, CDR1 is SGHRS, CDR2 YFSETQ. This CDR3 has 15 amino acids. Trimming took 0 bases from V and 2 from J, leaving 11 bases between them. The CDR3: CASSLVGDTNYGYTF. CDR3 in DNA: TGCGCCAGCAGCTTGGTAGGAGATACGAACTATGGCTACACCTTC.

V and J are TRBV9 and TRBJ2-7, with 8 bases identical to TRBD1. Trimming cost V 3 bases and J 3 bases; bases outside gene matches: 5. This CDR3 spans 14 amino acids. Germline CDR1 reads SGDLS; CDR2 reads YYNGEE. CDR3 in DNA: TGTGCCAGCAGCGCCCGGACAGGGTTCTACGAGCAGTACTTC. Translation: CASSARTGFYEQYF.

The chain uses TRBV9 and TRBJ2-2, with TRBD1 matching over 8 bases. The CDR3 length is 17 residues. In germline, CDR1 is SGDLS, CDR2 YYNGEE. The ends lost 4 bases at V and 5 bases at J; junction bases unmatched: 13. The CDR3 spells CASSQSSAGGRTGELFF. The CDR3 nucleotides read TGTGCCAGCAGCCAGTCGTCGGCAGGGGGCCGGACCGGGGAGCTGTTTTTT.

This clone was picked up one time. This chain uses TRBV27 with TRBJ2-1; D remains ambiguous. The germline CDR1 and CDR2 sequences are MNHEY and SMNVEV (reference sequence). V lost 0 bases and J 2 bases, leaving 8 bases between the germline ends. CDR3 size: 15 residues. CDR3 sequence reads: CASSLSAETYNEQFF. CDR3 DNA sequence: TGTGCCAGCAGTTTATCTGCGGAAACCTACAATGAGCAGTTCTTC.